The clone carrying this TCR beta chain appeared once. Enrolled through a virtual design, the participants were between roughly 18 and 90 years of age and came from 24 US areas. Cohorts were determined from participant-reported clinical history. Those designated as exposed participants met a COVID-19 case within 2 weeks before study entry. The data originate from a study of blood T cell repertoires in COVID-19. The V gene end was trimmed by 4 bases and the J gene end by 4 bases; junction bases not matched to a gene: 9. This CDR3 spans 16 amino acids. Germline CDR1 SGHTA, CDR2 FQGNSA. Source study methods: Nucleated cell number was recorded as an estimate derived from reference gene primer amplification. Only in-frame clones appear in the TCRdb table, and some are missing; sequencing was by immunoSEQ multiplex PCR. V, J and clone size are taken as reported in that table, and D and trimming were inferred from the DNA itself. The sample carries 210,000 or so clones, about 80% recorded once.

The clonotype was recovered from a woman aged 45 to 65 who had been exposed to COVID-19. The chain links TRBV7-2 to TRBJ2-1; 8 positions agree with TRBD2. The sequencing sample was made of PBMCs or T cells enriched from blood (not recorded which). As DNA, the CDR3 is TGTGCCAGCAGCTCCCCCTTGGCGGGGGGTTACAATGAGCAGTTCTTC. It codes for CASSSPLAGGYNEQFF. The full variable domain, rest sourced from reference TRBV7-2 and TRBJ2-1, is GAGVSQSPSNKVTEKGKDVELRCDPISGHTALYWYRQSLGQGLEFLIYFQGNSAPDKSGLPSDRFSAERTGGSVSTLTIQRTQQEDSAVYLCASSSPLAGGYNEQFFGPGTRLTVL.